The T cell receptor (beta chain) described here comes from a study of T cell responses to AZD1222 COVID-19 vaccine. The table came from immunoSEQ multiplex PCR; TCRdb's copy has only in-frame clones and leaves some out. Of approximately 89,000 clones listed, approximately 90% are singletons. The CDR3 is 15 residues long. The ends were cut back, 4 bases at V and 4 bases at J, with 13 bases in the middle. Looked up from germline, CDR1 is LGHDT and CDR2 is YNNKEL (reference sequence). Note on this clone: What it binds is unknown.

Points from the study as a whole: Clonal diversity was possibly underestimated, and the donors were mostly white British, with more females.

The source material was peripheral blood, sampled 28 days after the second AZD1222 dose. The receptor comes from an adult who received the AZD1222 COVID-19 vaccine. V gene TRBV3-1 (or the pseudogene TRBV3-2) combines with J gene TRBJ2-2; unclear D gene. The CDR3 spells CASSPPVTITGELFF. For the CDR3, the DNA is TGTGCCAGCAGCCCTCCAGTTACCATCACCGGGGAGCTGTTTTTT.